This T cell receptor (beta chain) was identified in a study of shared clonotypes between healthy human individuals. General study points: Represented diversity (both genetic and exposure-history) was limited by the small number of donors.

Naive CD8 cells lacked CD45RO, underwent positive selection for CCR7 and left out terminally differentiated effector memory CD45RA+ cells. Adults of Caucasian background living in Nashville, Tennessee made up all donors. V gave up 8 bases and J gave up 7 bases; unmatched junction bases: 13. The CDR3 spans 15 residues. Germline assignment: CDR1 MNHEY and CDR2 SVGAGI. The test was conducted at deep level. Sorted-subset replicate PCR reactions were performed with approximately 180 ng DNA, corresponding to roughly 29,000 T cell genomes. TCRdb's copy holds only in-frame clones and misses some; the assay was immunoSEQ multiplex PCR. The sample has about 2.1 million clones; roughly 93% are singletons. The table lists this clone with a count of one. Its antigen is not identified.

The source of this sequence is a young man in good health. Some clones in this sample may be carry-over from other donors' samples. The sample was naive CD8+ T cells from PBMCs. The chain couples TRBV6-5 to TRBJ2-2; 7 bases match TRBD2. CDR3 sequence reads: CASSILAGVFGELFF. DNA of the CDR3: TGTGCCAGCTCGATCTTGGCGGGAGTATTCGGGGAGCTGTTTTTT.